The sample holds many counts of the clone carrying this TCR beta chain. Trimming removed 0 bases from V and 5 bases from J; junction bases left unmatched: 9. Germline-derived CDR1 and CDR2 are DFQATT and SNEGSKA (reference sequence). This CDR3 region has 15 residues. This sample was included in a study of T-cell reconstitution after alpha-beta-depleted transplantation in children. TCRbeta library preparation incorporated unique molecular identifiers. TCRdb re-analysed the PCR reads in MiXCR, keeping a single row per CDR3 protein. The data contain 600,000 to 700,000 distinct CDR3 sequences, over 15% of them singletons.

The V call is TRBV20-1, the J call TRBJ1-1; 7 bases are a match to TRBD1. Material: PBMCs from the stem cell graft donor, obtained from the stem cell graft. The clonotype was recovered from a human donor who donated a stem cell graft to a child with acute myeloid leukemia. CDR3 in amino acids: CSARDDREETTEAFF. CDR3 bases: TGCAGTGCTAGAGATGACAGGGAGGAAACGACTGAAGCTTTCTTT.